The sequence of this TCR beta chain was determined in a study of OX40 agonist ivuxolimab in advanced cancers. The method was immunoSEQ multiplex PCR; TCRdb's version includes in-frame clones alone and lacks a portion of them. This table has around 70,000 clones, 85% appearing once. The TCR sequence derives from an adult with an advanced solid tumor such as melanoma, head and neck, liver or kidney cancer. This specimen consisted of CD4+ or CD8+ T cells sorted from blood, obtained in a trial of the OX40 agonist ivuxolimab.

The DNA of the CDR3 is TGTGCCAGCAGCCAAGGGACAGGGAACTATGGCTACACCTTC. This gives the protein CASSQGTGNYGYTF. V gene TRBV7-4 combines with J gene TRBJ1-2; the match to TRBD1 covers 9 bases. This CDR3 is 14 amino acids long. Losses at the gene ends were 5 bases for V and 2 bases for J; bases not matched to a gene: 3. Germline CDR1 SGHVT, CDR2 SQSDAQ.